The 5 T cell receptor beta chains given below trace back to one sample, sequenced in a study of blood T cell repertoires in COVID-19. TCRdb's copy holds only in-frame clones and misses some; the assay was immunoSEQ multiplex PCR. This sample has under 450,000 clones, with more than 85% found just once. The specimen was PBMCs or T cells enriched from blood (not recorded which). The receptors stem from a woman aged 30 to 39 who had recovered from COVID-19.

The rearrangement uses TRBV4-1 and TRBJ1-4; tentatively, D is TRBD1 (6 bases). Between the trimmed V and J ends, which lost 0 bases and 6 bases, there was a span of 14 bases. This CDR3 is 16 amino acids long. Germline V gives CDR1 MGHRA, CDR2 YSYEKL. The CDR3 loop is CASSQDGWTADEKLFF. The CDR3, as DNA: TGCGCCAGCAGCCAAGACGGGTGGACAGCGGATGAAAAACTGTTTTTT.

The V gene is TRBV18, the J gene TRBJ2-1; TRBD2 agrees at 8 bases. The germline gives CDR1 KGHSH, CDR2 LQKENI. After removal of 5 bases from V and 8 bases from J, the junction contained 11 bases not matched to a gene. The CDR3 runs to 15 residues. CDR3: CASSSARGGRDEQFF. The CDR3 nucleotides read TGTGCCAGCTCATCCGCTCGGGGGGGCCGGGATGAGCAGTTCTTC.

The chain employs TRBV19 and TRBJ2-7; no reliable D call. V lost 4 bases and J 4 bases, leaving 11 bases between the germline ends. CDR1 and CDR2 from the germline V gene are LNHDA and SQIVND (reference sequence). The CDR3 covers 13 residues. The CDR3 sequence: CASSNTPGYEQYF. The CDR3 coding sequence is TGTGCCAGTAGTAACACCCCGGGTTACGAGCAGTACTTC.

The chain couples TRBV6-5 to TRBJ2-1, with D tentatively TRBD1 (6 bases). The CDR3 loop spans 15 amino acids. V shed 4 bases and J shed 7 bases, with 17 bases lying between them. CDR1 MNHEY and CDR2 SVGAGI come from the germline V gene. The CDR3 reads CASSSMGAGRNEQFF. The CDR3 DNA follows: TGTGCCAGCAGTTCCATGGGGGCCGGTCGGAATGAGCAGTTCTTC.

This clone was seen once. The chain has TRBV13 and TRBJ1-6; the D is unclear. From germline, CDR1 is PRHDT and CDR2 FYEKMQ (reference sequence). V lost 7 bases and J 6 bases, leaving 19 bases between the germline ends. This CDR3 spans 16 amino acids. The CDR3 sequence is CASTYRGGPGNSPLHF. The CDR3, as DNA: TGTGCCAGCACCTACCGGGGAGGGCCGGGTAATTCACCCCTCCACTTT.